A selection of T cell receptor beta chains follows, all from one sample in a study of regulatory T cells in long-lasting Graves disease. TCRdb re-called the multiplex PCR reads with MiXCR, one entry per CDR3 protein. The sample holds over 400,000 distinct CDR3 sequences, about 15% seen once. This same sample was also taken into another study, of T cells in Graves' hyperthyroidism and ophthalmopathy.

The sample here was peripheral blood mononuclear cells (PBMCs), taken at new diagnosis, from a patient treated with antithyroid drugs. Source of these receptors: a woman in her forties or fifties with Graves disease. Each CDR3 is given with its conserved first and last residue. Fields, in order: J gene, V gene, clone size, D gene, CDR3 length, CDR3 protein, CDR3 DNA. The D gene is left open where the match is weak. The listing skips clone size in some rows; elsewhere it reads once, few, many or a size class.

>TRBJ1-1|TRBV24-1|many|NA|13
CATSDGGLGEAFF
TGTGCCACCAGTGATGGGGGGTTAGGGGAAGCTTTCTTT
>TRBJ2-2|TRBV9|NA|TRBD1|15
CASSVGTGVTGELFF
TGTGCCAGCAGCGTAGGCACAGGGGTGACCGGGGAGCTGTTTTTT
>TRBJ2-4|TRBV12-3/TRBV12-4|many|NA|14
CASSSGTYKNIQYF
TGTGCCAGCAGTTCCGGGACCTACAAAAACATTCAGTACTTC
>TRBJ1-2|TRBV28|many|TRBD1|14
CAIKGQGLNYGYTF
TGTGCCATAAAAGGACAGGGCCTTAACTATGGCTACACCTTC
>TRBJ2-1|TRBV10-3|many|TRBD2|19
CAISARGSENNFPTDEQFF
TGTGCCATCAGTGCTCGCGGGAGCGAAAACAACTTCCCTACGGATGAGCAGTTCTTC
>TRBJ2-7|TRBV18|NA|NA|14
CASSPGRNSYEQYF
TGTGCCAGCTCACCTGGACGGAACTCCTACGAGCAGTACTTC
>TRBJ1-1|TRBV30|many|NA|13
CAWGRGEVTEAFF
TGTGCCTGGGGTCGAGGGGAGGTCACTGAAGCTTTCTTT
>TRBJ2-7|TRBV20-1|few|NA|15
CSARDGARSSYEQYF
TGCAGTGCTAGAGATGGGGCCAGGAGCTCCTACGAGCAGTACTTC
>TRBJ2-1|TRBV28|many|TRBD1|15
CASQLPGQGGFEQFF
TGTGCCAGCCAATTGCCGGGACAGGGGGGTTTTGAGCAGTTCTTC
>TRBJ1-6|TRBV6-1|many|NA|14
CASSDYGDRSPLHF
TGTGCCAGCAGTGACTACGGGGATCGATCACCCCTCCACTTT
>TRBJ2-5|TRBV29-1|few|TRBD2|18
CSVEDRWHGRERGETQYF
TGCAGCGTTGAAGATCGGTGGCATGGGCGGGAGCGAGGGGAGACCCAATACTTC
>TRBJ2-1|TRBV20-1|few|NA|11
CSAPRNNEQFF
TGCAGTGCTCCTCGCAACAATGAGCAGTTCTTC
>TRBJ2-5|TRBV9|many|TRBD1|13
CASSGTGEETQYF
TGTGCCAGCAGCGGGACAGGGGAAGAGACCCAGTACTTC
>TRBJ1-6|TRBV10-3|many|TRBD1|15
CAISPTRGQDSPLHF
TGTGCCATCAGCCCCACGCGGGGACAGGATTCACCCCTCCACTTT
>TRBJ2-7|TRBV6-1|once|NA|11
CASSEANEQYF
TGTGCCAGCAGTGAAGCGAACGAGCAGTACTTC
>TRBJ1-2|TRBV11-3|few|NA|14
CASSLARDPYGYTF
TGTGCCAGCAGCTTAGCCCGGGACCCCTATGGCTACACCTTC
>TRBJ1-6|TRBV3-1|many|NA|16
CASSHGTNRGNSPLHF
TGTGCCAGCAGCCACGGGACAAATCGCGGTAATTCACCCCTCCACTTT
>TRBJ2-1|TRBV19|few|TRBD2|17
CASSIASGPSSYNEQFF
TGTGCCAGTAGTATAGCTAGCGGGCCTAGCTCCTACAATGAGCAGTTCTTC
>TRBJ2-6|TRBV7-8|many|TRBD1|20
CASRLRDRGSLDSGANVLTF
TGTGCCAGCAGACTCAGGGACAGGGGAAGTCTAGACTCTGGGGCCAACGTCCTGACTTTC
>TRBJ1-5|TRBV28|many|NA|14
CASSEGHGNQPQHF
TGTGCCAGCAGTGAGGGACATGGCAATCAGCCCCAGCATTTT
>TRBJ2-1|TRBV7-9|few|NA|14
CASSFSGTSLWQFF
TGTGCCAGCAGCTTTTCCGGGACATCCCTTTGGCAGTTCTTC
>TRBJ2-3|TRBV12-3/TRBV12-4|many|TRBD2|15
CASSLTSGNTDTQYF
TGCGCCAGCAGCTTGACTAGCGGAAACACAGATACGCAGTATTTT
>TRBJ1-2|TRBV10-3|NA|NA|14
CAISEGGRSYGYTF
TGTGCCATCAGTGAGGGGGGCAGGAGCTATGGCTACACCTTC
>TRBJ1-5|TRBV6-1|many|TRBD1|14
CASSLYQGDQPQHF
TGTGCCAGCAGCCTTTACCAGGGGGATCAGCCCCAGCATTTT
>TRBJ1-1|TRBV28|many|NA|13
CASSTGLDAEAFF
TGTGCCAGCAGTACAGGGCTCGACGCTGAAGCTTTCTTT
>TRBJ1-1|TRBV10-3|many|TRBD1|14
CATGQEVENTEAFF
TGTGCCACCGGACAGGAAGTGGAGAACACTGAAGCTTTCTTT
>TRBJ2-5|TRBV9|few|NA|19
CASSNGGVRRGLGQETQYF
TGTGCCAGCAGCAACGGAGGGGTCCGAAGGGGACTCGGGCAAGAGACCCAGTACTTC
>TRBJ2-1|TRBV28|NA|TRBD2|14
CTSSLTSVGNEQFF
TGTACCAGCAGTTTAACTAGCGTCGGCAATGAGCAGTTCTTC
>TRBJ2-5|TRBV12-5|few|NA|14
CASGPSELQETQYF
TGTGCTAGTGGCCCCTCTGAGCTCCAAGAGACCCAGTACTTC
>TRBJ2-7|TRBV6-9|few|NA|17
CASSYSNGPESSYEQYF
TGTGCCAGCAGTTACTCAAACGGCCCCGAGAGCTCCTACGAGCAGTACTTC
>TRBJ2-5|TRBV3-1|few|NA|15
CASSQGGSPQETQYF
TGTGCCAGCAGCCAAGGGGGGTCCCCTCAAGAGACCCAGTACTTC
>TRBJ1-5|TRBV30|few|NA|17
CAWSEFGQAVGNQPQHF
TGTGCCTGGAGTGAATTCGGGCAGGCTGTTGGAAATCAGCCCCAGCATTTT
>TRBJ2-7|TRBV28|many|TRBD1|16
CASSFLARDRSYEQYF
TGTGCCAGCAGTTTTTTAGCCCGGGACAGGAGCTACGAGCAGTACTTC
>TRBJ2-7|TRBV20-1|many|TRBD1|12
CSAREDRIEQYF
TGCAGTGCTAGAGAGGACAGGATAGAGCAGTACTTC
>TRBJ2-3|TRBV5-1|many|NA|15
CASSLEYRLADTQYF
TGCGCCAGCAGCTTGGAATACCGGTTAGCGGATACGCAGTATTTT
>TRBJ2-1|TRBV12-3/TRBV12-4|many|NA|12
CASSPSYHEQFF
TGTGCCAGCAGCCCAAGCTATCATGAGCAGTTCTTC
>TRBJ1-1|TRBV6-1|many|TRBD1|16
CASSGLNRGWNTEAFF
TGTGCCAGCAGTGGCCTAAACAGGGGATGGAACACTGAAGCTTTCTTT
>TRBJ2-1|TRBV4-1|NA|TRBD2|17
CASSQGLTSGTYNEQFF
TGCGCCAGCAGCCAAGGACTGACTAGCGGAACCTACAATGAGCAGTTCTTC
>TRBJ2-7|TRBV19|NA|NA|16
CASSIGDTPFGYEQYF
TGTGCCAGTAGTATAGGGGACACTCCCTTTGGCTACGAGCAGTACTTC
>TRBJ2-7|TRBV27|many|TRBD2|17
CASSPQSGRAGVYEQYF
TGTGCCAGCAGTCCCCAAAGCGGGAGGGCCGGGGTCTACGAGCAGTACTTC
>TRBJ2-7|TRBV12-5|many|NA|15
CASGLQVTVTYEQYF
TGTGCTAGTGGTTTACAAGTGACAGTTACCTACGAGCAGTACTTC
>TRBJ1-5|TRBV28|many|NA|15
CASSSNRERNQPQHF
TGTGCCAGCAGTTCAAACAGGGAACGCAATCAGCCCCAGCATTTT
>TRBJ2-5|TRBV29-1|NA|NA|15
CSITGLTSLQETQYF
TGCAGCATTACGGGACTTACCAGTCTTCAAGAGACCCAGTACTTC
>TRBJ1-1|TRBV5-1|many|NA|12
CASSLEGTEAFF
TGCGCCAGCAGCTTGGAGGGGACTGAAGCTTTCTTT
>TRBJ1-4|TRBV5-1|many|NA|18
CASSLDPTTDATNEKLFF
TGCGCCAGCAGCTTGGACCCCACCACCGATGCAACTAATGAAAAACTGTTTTTT
>TRBJ1-6|TRBV25-1|NA|NA|14
CASSPRVPNSPLHF
TGTGCCAGCAGTCCTCGCGTCCCCAATTCACCCCTCCACTTT
>TRBJ1-2|TRBV3-1|many|TRBD1|17
CASSQKPRDRLNYGYTF
TGTGCCAGCAGCCAAAAGCCTCGGGACAGGTTAAACTATGGCTACACCTTC